This TCR beta chain was recorded in a study of blood T cell repertoires in COVID-19. The CDR3 runs 15 residues. CDR1 SEHNR and CDR2 FQNEAQ come from the germline V gene (reference sequence). The V gene end was trimmed by 0 bases and the J gene end by 4 bases; junction bases not matched to a gene: 4. Sequenced by immunoSEQ multiplex PCR; TCRdb stores in-frame clones only, minus some. The repertoire holds roughly 93,000 clones, 89% seen once, with 8% to 9.5% in the top ten. This TCR was sampled from a man between 50 and 59 years old with acute or convalescent COVID-19. J is TRBJ2-5 and V is TRBV7-9; 8 bases match TRBD2. The sequenced sample consisted of peripheral blood. This CDR3 reads CASSLASGERETQYF. The CDR3 DNA reads as TGTGCCAGCAGCTTAGCTAGCGGGGAACGAGAGACCCAGTACTTC.